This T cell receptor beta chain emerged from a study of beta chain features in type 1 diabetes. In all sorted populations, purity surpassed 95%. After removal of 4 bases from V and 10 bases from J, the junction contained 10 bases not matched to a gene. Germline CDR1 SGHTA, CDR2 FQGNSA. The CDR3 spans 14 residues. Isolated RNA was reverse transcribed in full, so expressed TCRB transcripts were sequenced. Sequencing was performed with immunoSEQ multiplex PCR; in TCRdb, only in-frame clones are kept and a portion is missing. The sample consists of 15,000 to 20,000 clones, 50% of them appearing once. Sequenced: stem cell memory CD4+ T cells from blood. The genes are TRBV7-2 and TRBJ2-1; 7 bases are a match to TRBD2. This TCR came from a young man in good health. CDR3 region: CASSSSSRGVEQFF. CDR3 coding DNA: TGTGCCAGCAGCTCCTCCTCCCGGGGGGTGGAGCAGTTCTTC.